These 27 T cell receptor beta chains were sequenced from one sample in a study of control samples from healthy donors and cancer patients. Using immunoSEQ multiplex PCR, the repertoire was profiled, and TCRdb retains in-frame clones only, with some absent. The data show around 130,000 clones, just under 90% seen once. Sequencing was performed on PBMCs. The receptors shown here come from a man aged 50 to 59 with head and neck cancer.

A few counts support this clone. The gene calls are TRBV24-1 and TRBJ2-2; D unclear. CDR3 length: 13 amino acids. CDR1 KGHDR and CDR2 SFDVKD come from the germline V gene. Trimming removed 6 bases at V and 1 base at J, with 5 bases between. CDR3 region: CATSTGNTGELFF. The CDR3, as DNA: TGTGCCACCAGTACGGGGAACACCGGGGAGCTGTTTTTT.

The chain couples TRBV9 to TRBJ1-5; TRBD1 is a possible D gene (5 bases). The V and J ends lost 3 bases and 1 base respectively, with 14 bases between them. Per germline, CDR1 SGDLS and CDR2 YYNGEE. This CDR3 comprises 16 residues. CDR3 region: CASSGRDRDSNQPQHF. CDR3 in DNA: TGTGCCAGCAGCGGGCGCGACCGGGACAGCAATCAGCCCCAGCATTTT.

DNA of the CDR3: TGTGCCAGCAGCTCTCGCGCTACAGGGCCGGGAACTGAAGCTTTCTTT. It encodes CASSSRATGPGTEAFF. The gene calls are TRBV5-4 and TRBJ1-1, with D maybe TRBD1 (6 bases). The CDR3 covers 16 residues. V was shortened by 3 bases and J by 5 bases, with 20 bases between the two germline ends. Germline V gene sequence: CDR1 SGHNT, CDR2 YYREEE (reference sequence).

The chain combines TRBV5-4 with TRBJ2-1; 10 bases agree with TRBD2. Germline values: CDR1 SGHNT, CDR2 YYREEE (reference sequence). The CDR3 consists of 15 residues. V was pared by 4 bases and J by 9 bases, with 10 bases of the junction left unmatched. CDR3 protein: CASSPRERGGFEQFF. The CDR3 region has the DNA TGTGCCAGCAGCCCCCGGGAGCGGGGGGGATTTGAGCAGTTCTTC.

V usage is TRBV3-1 (or the pseudogene TRBV3-2) and J usage is TRBJ2-1; D gene uncertain. This CDR3 has 15 residues. V was cut by 1 base and J by 3 bases, with 10 bases left in between. In germline, CDR1 is LGHDT, CDR2 YNNKEL (reference sequence). As DNA, the CDR3 is TGTGCCAGCAGCCAAGGTACAGCCCTCTACAATGAGCAGTTCTTC. Residues: CASSQGTALYNEQFF.

This chain joins TRBV29-1 and TRBJ1-1, with D maybe TRBD1 (6 bases). This CDR3 has 14 residues. V was cut by 7 bases and J by 1 base, with 16 bases left in between. From germline, CDR1 is SQVTM and CDR2 ANQGSEA. This CDR3 reads CSAFGGWGNTEAFF. DNA of the CDR3: TGCAGCGCTTTCGGGGGCTGGGGGAACACTGAAGCTTTCTTT.

In its sample, this clone was seen once. This chain links TRBV5-1 with TRBJ1-3; TRBD1 agrees at 8 bases. Germline assignment: CDR1 SGHRS and CDR2 YFSETQ. V shed 4 bases and J 6 bases; nucleotides not matched to a gene: 6. CDR3 length equals 14 residues. The CDR3 here is CASSRGTGPNTIYF. CDR3 coding DNA: TGCGCCAGCAGCCGAGGGACAGGCCCAAACACCATATATTTT.

The chain combines TRBV7-2 with TRBJ2-3, with 11 positions matching TRBD2. The CDR3 has 16 residues. From germline, CDR1 is SGHTA and CDR2 FQGNSA. Trimming at V came to 5 bases and at J to 2 bases, leaving 6 bases not matched to a gene. CDR3 DNA sequence: TGTGCCAGCAGCCTCTATAGCGGGAGGGCCACAGATACGCAGTATTTT. Translation: CASSLYSGRATDTQYF.

This chain connects TRBV29-1 to TRBJ2-7, with 8 nucleotides matching TRBD2. The trim removed 7 bases at V and 6 bases at J, leaving 11 bases unmatched. The CDR3 has 13 amino acids. Germline loops: CDR1 SQVTM, CDR2 ANQGSEA. The CDR3 DNA reads TGCAGCGCCACAGCTGCGGGAGGAGGCGAGCAGTACTTC. Its translation: CSATAAGGGEQYF.

The chain is built from TRBV5-5 and TRBJ1-4; 9 bases line up with TRBD1. This CDR3 region has 16 residues. Germline V gene lookup returns CDR1 SGHKS and CDR2 YYEKEE (reference sequence). Unmatched junction bases numbered 8, after V lost 4 bases and J lost 4 bases. The CDR3 sequence is CASSPFPGQGNEKLFF. The CDR3 bases are TGTGCCAGCAGCCCGTTTCCGGGACAGGGTAATGAAAAACTGTTTTTT.

The chain recombines TRBV7-9 with TRBJ1-2; 12 bases fit TRBD1. After removal of 5 bases from V and 3 bases from J, the junction contained 4 bases not matched to a gene. The CDR3 has 15 amino acids. From germline, CDR1 is SEHNR and CDR2 FQNEAQ (reference sequence). The CDR3 nucleotides are TGTGCCAGCAGCGAAGGGACAGGGGGCTACTATGGCTACACCTTC. Protein sequence: CASSEGTGGYYGYTF.

The chain is built from TRBV4-1 and TRBJ1-1; the match to TRBD1 covers 9 bases. With 3 bases clipped from V and 3 bases from J, the junction kept 5 bases outside the gene matches. Looked up from germline, CDR1 is MGHRA and CDR2 is YSYEKL. CDR3 length equals 15 residues. Written as DNA, the CDR3 is TGCGCCAGCAGCCATCCCGGGACAGGGTACACTGAAGCTTTCTTT. Its translation is CASSHPGTGYTEAFF.

The chain is built from TRBV11-3 and TRBJ2-5; tentatively, D is TRBD1 or TRBD2 (5 bases each). This CDR3 comprises 12 residues. The germline V and J ends were trimmed by 1 base and 6 bases, with 6 bases remaining between them. Germline loops: CDR1 SGHNT, CDR2 YENEEA. The DNA of the CDR3 is TGTGCCAGCAGCTTAGGGGGGAAGACCCAGTACTTC. Protein product: CASSLGGKTQYF.

This chain connects TRBV5-4 to TRBJ2-3, with 12 bases matching TRBD2. The CDR3 totals 15 residues. The J segment lost 7 bases and the V segment lost 8 bases, leaving 11 bases of the junction unmatched. The germline CDR1 and CDR2 sequences are SGHNT and YYREEE (reference sequence). CDR3 sequence (DNA): TGTGCCAGTCAGCTAGCGGGGGGGCTTGTATATACGCAGTATTTT. This sequence encodes CASQLAGGLVYTQYF.

This clone was counted only a few times. V is TRBV3-1 (or the pseudogene TRBV3-2) and J is TRBJ1-1; D gene ambiguous. Germline V CDR1 and CDR2: LGHDT, YNNKEL (reference sequence). The CDR3 covers 13 residues. Trimming took 5 bases from V and 6 from J, leaving 13 bases between them. This chain's CDR3 is CASSFLGRPEAFF. In DNA, the CDR3 is TGTGCCAGCAGCTTCCTGGGTAGGCCTGAAGCTTTCTTT.

Note on this clone: This sample also contains other DNA sequences that code for the same CDR3. The genes are TRBV19 and TRBJ1-1; D unclear. The CDR3 is made up of 14 amino acids. V lost 5 bases and J lost 1, with 11 bases in between. Germline V gene sequence: CDR1 LNHDA, CDR2 SQIVND (reference sequence). DNA of the CDR3: TGTGCCAGTAGTCCCGGGCCCGGGAACACTGAAGCTTTCTTT. The encoded protein is CASSPGPGNTEAFF.

The V and J genes are TRBV28 and TRBJ1-4; 8 bases fit TRBD1. The CDR3 is made up of 14 amino acids. The J segment lost 8 bases and the V segment lost 6 bases, leaving 8 bases of the junction unmatched. Germline-derived CDR1 and CDR2 are MDHEN and SYDVKM. DNA of the CDR3: TGTGCCAGCAGAATACAGGGGGAGTGGGAAAAACTGTTTTTT. Translated, it gives CASRIQGEWEKLFF.

The chain carries TRBV4-1 and TRBJ2-7; D assignment may be TRBD1 or TRBD2 (5 bases each). The germline V gene has CDR1 MGHRA and CDR2 YSYEKL. The length of the CDR3 is 14 residues. V lost 3 bases to trimming and J lost 5 bases, with 14 bases between them. In nucleotides, the CDR3 is TGCGCCAGCAGCCAGGGGGTTGGGACCAACGAGCAGTACTTC. This gives the protein CASSQGVGTNEQYF.

The chain employs TRBV3-1 (or the pseudogene TRBV3-2) and TRBJ2-4; maybe TRBD2 (5 bases). Trimming cost V 4 bases and J 0 bases, with 16 bases left between them. The CDR3 contains 17 residues. Germline V gene data show CDR1 as LGHDT and CDR2 as YNNKEL (reference sequence). CDR3 amino acids: CASSPLRSGLAKNIQYF. The CDR3, as DNA: TGTGCCAGCAGCCCTTTGCGAAGCGGACTAGCCAAAAACATTCAGTACTTC.

V gene TRBV7-9 combines with J gene TRBJ2-2, with 9 positions matching TRBD2. The trim removed 4 bases at V and 6 bases at J, leaving 12 bases unmatched. The CDR3 extends over 17 amino acids. In germline, CDR1 is SEHNR, CDR2 FQNEAQ (reference sequence). In nucleotides, the CDR3 is TGTGCCAGCAGCTCCCTCGGCGGGGGGGCTCCGGCCGGGGAGCTGTTTTTT. The encoded protein is CASSSLGGGAPAGELFF.

V is TRBV6-5 and J is TRBJ1-6; D unclear. CDR3 size: 14 residues. Germline values: CDR1 MNHEY, CDR2 SVGAGI. V was pared by 6 bases and J by 5 bases, with 11 bases between. The CDR3: CASRLGRHNSPLHF. Written as DNA, the CDR3 is TGTGCCAGCAGGCTCGGCAGGCATAATTCACCCCTCCACTTT.

CDR3 in DNA: TGTGCCAGCAGCCCGAGACAGGGGGAAAGTACCCTCCACTTT. This sequence encodes CASSPRQGESTLHF. The chain links TRBV7-2 to TRBJ1-6, with 9 bases lining up with TRBD1. Trimming removed 5 bases from V and 14 bases from J; junction bases left unmatched: 10. The CDR3 totals 14 residues. Per germline, CDR1 SGHTA and CDR2 FQGNSA.

The CDR3 region is CASSPMEGWPYEQYF. DNA for the CDR3: TGTGCCAGCTCACCAATGGAGGGATGGCCCTACGAGCAGTACTTC. The V call is TRBV18, the J call TRBJ2-7, with D perhaps TRBD2 (6 bases). The CDR3 sequence is 15 residues long. Looked up from germline, CDR1 is KGHSH and CDR2 is LQKENI. Between the trimmed V and J ends, which lost 2 bases and 2 bases, there was a span of 13 bases.

This clone has just a few counts. This chain joins TRBV2 and TRBJ1-5; TRBD1 might be the D (5 bases). Germline V lookup: CDR1 SNHLY, CDR2 FYNNEI. The V and J ends lost 4 bases and 4 bases respectively, with 14 bases between them. The CDR3 is made up of 15 amino acids. The CDR3 sequence is CASSVFQGLNQPQHF. The CDR3 DNA reads TGTGCCAGCAGTGTTTTCCAGGGTTTAAATCAGCCCCAGCATTTT.

V usage is TRBV5-1 and J usage is TRBJ2-1; 7 bases map to TRBD1. The CDR3 loop spans 15 amino acids. Germline V gives CDR1 SGHRS, CDR2 YFSETQ. V was pared by 4 bases and J by 6 bases, with 10 bases of the junction left unmatched. The CDR3 loop is CASSVGQPFPNEQFF. CDR3 nucleotide sequence: TGCGCCAGCAGCGTGGGACAGCCCTTTCCCAATGAGCAGTTCTTC.

Points on this clone: A junction end diverges from the germline sequence, so it may reflect a read error. The chain employs TRBV5-1 and TRBJ2-1, with 9 bases fitting TRBD2. The V gene's germline CDR1 is SGHRS and CDR2 YFSETQ. The CDR3 covers 21 residues. In DNA, the CDR3 is TGCGCCAGCAACTTGATGGCTAGCGGGAATCCTCGGCCAAGCTCCTACAATGAGCAGTTCTTC. It specifies CASNLMASGNPRPSSYNEQFF.

The chain couples TRBV3-1 (or the pseudogene TRBV3-2) to TRBJ2-5; D not certain. Germline CDR1 and CDR2: LGHDT and YNNKEL (reference sequence). This CDR3 has 12 residues. Trimming left V 5 bases short and J 4 bases short, with 8 bases between. The CDR3 bases are TGTGCCAGCAGCTTCATGCTAGAGACCCAGTACTTC. Residues: CASSFMLETQYF.